This is a list of T cell receptor beta chains from one sample in a study of T cell repertoires in cytomegalovirus infection. No antigen is known for these receptors. TCRdb itself ran the reads through MiXCR, one entry per CDR3 protein. The sample lists hundreds of thousands of distinct CDR3 sequences, less than 40% occurring once. Sequenced material: cultured CD8+ T cells from PBMCs, taken from culture after CMV antigen stimulation. These receptors all come from a human donor in good health (CMV status not recorded). Some clones in this sample may be carry-over from other donors' samples. CDR3s include the opening cysteine and the closing phenylalanine or tryptophan.

V gene: TRBV24-1; J gene: TRBJ2-2; CDR3 protein: CATRAQSTGELFF
V gene: TRBV2; J gene: TRBJ1-1; CDR3 protein: CASSGRAAFF
V gene: TRBV20-1; J gene: TRBJ2-1; CDR3 protein: CSSQTGTNLHEQFF
V gene: TRBV6-6; J gene: TRBJ2-3; CDR3 protein: CASSLTGPNTDTQYF
V gene: TRBV6-1; J gene: TRBJ1-1; CDR3 protein: CASSYDGYTEAFF
V gene: TRBV27; J gene: TRBJ1-6; CDR3 protein: CASSFQTYNSPLHF
V gene: TRBV7-9; J gene: TRBJ1-6; CDR3 protein: CACRQGNSPLHF
V gene: TRBV19; J gene: TRBJ2-1; CDR3 protein: CASSISLMDRYNEQFF
V gene: TRBV6-2/TRBV6-3; J gene: TRBJ2-7; CDR3 protein: CASISEDRGVYEQYF
V gene: TRBV11-2; J gene: TRBJ1-2; CDR3 protein: CASSLDLGARGYTF
V gene: TRBV7-6; J gene: TRBJ1-1; CDR3 protein: CASSLTKGSGSHTEAFF
V gene: TRBV11-2; J gene: TRBJ2-2; CDR3 protein: CASSFSMMGDPNTGELFF
V gene: TRBV7-6; J gene: TRBJ2-1; CDR3 protein: CASSHLNLGEQFF
V gene: TRBV9; J gene: TRBJ1-2; CDR3 protein: CASSVEQGAFNYGYTF
V gene: TRBV6-4; J gene: TRBJ2-3; CDR3 protein: CASSAQAGGTDTQYF
V gene: TRBV7-9; J gene: TRBJ1-5; CDR3 protein: CASSFEGRNQPQHF
V gene: TRBV27; J gene: TRBJ1-2; CDR3 protein: CASSTGGPNYGYTF
V gene: TRBV7-2; J gene: TRBJ2-2; CDR3 protein: CASSLGRRNTGELFF
V gene: TRBV2; J gene: TRBJ1-2; CDR3 protein: CASLGTSSRPTNYGYTF
V gene: TRBV4-1; J gene: TRBJ2-1; CDR3 protein: CASSQNAGSEQFF
V gene: TRBV7-1; J gene: TRBJ2-1; CDR3 protein: CASSRLSWGNEQFF
V gene: TRBV6-5; J gene: TRBJ1-2; CDR3 protein: CASKSLPLHSYTF
V gene: TRBV11-3; J gene: TRBJ1-6; CDR3 protein: CASSFGETVQYQRSSYNSPLHF
V gene: TRBV4-1; J gene: TRBJ2-7; CDR3 protein: CASSPMDSGGEGEQYF
V gene: TRBV25-1; J gene: TRBJ2-5; CDR3 protein: CASSQGPTQETQYF
V gene: TRBV29-1; J gene: TRBJ2-3; CDR3 protein: CSVEDLFGMLDTQYF